This TCR beta chain was obtained from a study of CD8 T cells in ankylosing spondylitis (dated 2017 in TCRdb). Study-wide context: The study set out to find disease-linked TCR variants by profiling T cell receptor beta repertoires in ankylosing spondylitis patients and healthy donors. In total, the full study cohort was made up of nearly 110 healthy donors and 25 to 30 ankylosing spondylitis patients. Peripheral blood was sampled, and synovial fluid was also collected from ankylosing spondylitis patients. Beyond this particular receptor, the publication reports: The disease-linked clones showed a CD8+ phenotype and occurred at relatively low frequencies in peripheral blood. Some TCR beta motif variants had previously been reported in synovial fluid and blood of reactive arthritis patients, which suggested common disease-initiation mechanisms. Blood from ankylosing spondylitis patients appeared to be characterized by a TCR beta motif made up of under ten highly homologous amino acid variants. Significant enrichment of the disease-linked clones was reported in matched synovial fluid samples from ankylosing spondylitis patients.

This clonotype was counted a few times. The target of this receptor is not known. No much larger clone exists at a distance of one base, and base qualities are not known. TCRdb lists the instrument as Illumina HiSeq 2500. TCR beta libraries were prepared by quantitative 5'-RACE with molecular barcodes. The authors processed their data as follows. A new computational method, built on a probabilistic model of VDJ rearrangement, was used to identify disease-linked TCR variants. TCRdb trimmed the raw reads at Q25, called clones with MiXCR and kept productive beta chains. Each record represents a unique CDR3 protein, reported with the most common genes and DNA among its rows. The authors' filters were not applied to this entry. The sample table lists 150,000 to 250,000 distinct CDR3 sequences, 9.5% to 15% of them with a count of one. Of the sample, about 15% is held by the ten largest clones. The CDR3, from cysteine to phenylalanine, totals 15 residues. Only CDR3 DNA is held: 45 bases, read in frame from base 1. V is trimmed back by 1 base and J by 5 bases, and the junction contains 4 bases that no gene match accounts for. Taken from the germline V gene, the CDR1 and CDR2 loops are SNHLY and FYNNEI.

Sequenced material: blood, either unsorted or a sorted T cell fraction (not recorded which). Recombination connected TRBV2 to TRBJ2-2, and 7 junction bases match TRBD2. The source is a male donor with ankylosing spondylitis or in good health (not recorded which). The DNA sequence is TGTGCCAGCAGTGAAGGGGAGGGAGGTACCGGGGAGCTGTTTTTT. Translated, this gives CASSEGEGGTGELFF.